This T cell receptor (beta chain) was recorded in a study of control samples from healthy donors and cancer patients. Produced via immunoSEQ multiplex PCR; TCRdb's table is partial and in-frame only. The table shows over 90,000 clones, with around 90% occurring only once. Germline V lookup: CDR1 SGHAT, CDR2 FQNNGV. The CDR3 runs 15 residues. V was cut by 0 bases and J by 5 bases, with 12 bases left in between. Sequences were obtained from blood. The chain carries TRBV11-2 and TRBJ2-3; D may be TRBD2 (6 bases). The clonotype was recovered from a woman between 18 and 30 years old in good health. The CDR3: CASSLDLGGRDTQYF. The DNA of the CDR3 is TGTGCCAGCAGCTTAGATCTAGGAGGGCGAGATACGCAGTATTTT.